These T cell receptor beta chains were read from a single sample in a study of control samples from healthy donors and cancer patients. TCRdb's table, derived via immunoSEQ multiplex PCR, lists solely in-frame clones and lacks some. This table holds a few hundred thousand clones, 75% to 95% found once. The sequenced sample was PBMCs. The receptors stem from a man between 35 and 55 years old with head and neck cancer. Each CDR3 is given with its conserved first and last residue. A D gene is named only where the DNA matches it firmly. Clone size is given for some rows only: seen once, a few or many times, or a class if the clone is expanded.

TRBJ2-1,TRBV9,NA,TRBD1,CASSVDRQGWGEQFF,TGTGCCAGCAGCGTAGACAGACAGGGTTGGGGTGAGCAGTTCTTC
TRBJ1-2,TRBV19,NA,TRBD1,CASSIGTGLSDGYTF,TGTGCCAGTAGTATCGGGACAGGGTTGTCCGATGGCTACACCTTC
TRBJ2-3,TRBV19,NA,TRBD1,CASRTRGTGGPDTQYF,TGTGCCAGTAGGACCCGGGGGACAGGGGGCCCAGATACGCAGTATTTT
TRBJ1-2,TRBV9,NA,NA,CASSEQGFGYTF,TGTGCCAGCAGCGAACAGGGCTTCGGCTACACCTTC
TRBJ2-7,TRBV3-1/TRBV3-2,NA,TRBD2,CASSPPSGDSYEQYF,TGTGCCAGCAGCCCACCTAGCGGGGACTCCTACGAGCAGTACTTC
TRBJ1-2,TRBV19,few,NA,CASSRSGDYGYTF,TGTGCCAGTAGCCGGTCCGGAGACTATGGCTACACCTTC
TRBJ2-7,TRBV5-1,NA,TRBD1,CASSPPEGTGRLF,TGCGCCAGCAGCCCCCCCGAGGGGACAGGGAGACTCTTC
TRBJ2-7,TRBV28,NA,TRBD1,CASRRTGYEQYF,TGTGCCAGCAGAAGGACAGGCTACGAGCAGTACTTC
TRBJ2-2,TRBV30,NA,TRBD1,CAWRVQGLNTGELFF,TGTGCCTGGAGAGTACAGGGGTTAAACACCGGGGAGCTGTTTTTT
TRBJ2-7,TRBV11-3,NA,TRBD1,CASSLGRGRDEQYF,TGTGCCAGCAGCTTGGGTAGGGGGCGCGACGAGCAGTACTTC
TRBJ1-6,TRBV27,NA,TRBD1,CASSASGTVDSPLHF,TGTGCCAGCAGTGCCTCCGGGACAGTAGATTCACCCCTCCACTTT
TRBJ1-2,TRBV6-5,NA,TRBD1,CASVYGTGGYGYTF,TGTGCCAGCGTCTACGGGACAGGGGGCTATGGCTACACCTTC
TRBJ2-1,TRBV9,NA,TRBD2,CASSVEGGGAWNEQFF,TGTGCCAGCAGCGTAGAGGGCGGGGGGGCTTGGAATGAGCAGTTCTTC
TRBJ1-5,TRBV7-9,few,NA,CASSFNLDNQPQHF,TGTGCCAGCAGCTTTAATTTGGACAATCAGCCCCAGCATTTT
TRBJ1-2,TRBV2,NA,NA,CASSTGAYGYTF,TGTGCCAGCAGTACAGGTGCCTATGGCTACACCTTC
TRBJ1-5,TRBV19,NA,TRBD1,CASSIGGDRGNQPQHF,TGTGCCAGTAGTATAGGTGGGGACAGGGGCAATCAGCCCCAGCATTTT
TRBJ2-7,TRBV6-5,NA,NA,CASSAGNSYEQYF,TGTGCCAGCAGCGCAGGGAATTCTTACGAGCAGTACTTC
TRBJ1-4,TRBV5-1,NA,NA,CASSATTTNEKLFF,TGCGCCAGCAGCGCTACAACAACTAATGAAAAACTGTTTTTT
TRBJ1-4,TRBV19,NA,NA,CASRVQRGANEKLFF,TGTGCCAGTAGGGTACAGAGGGGAGCTAATGAAAAACTGTTTTTT
TRBJ1-5,TRBV7-2,few,TRBD1,CASSSDRAGPDF,TGTGCCAGCAGTTCCGACAGGGCCGGGCCCGATTTT
TRBJ2-5,TRBV12-3/TRBV12-4,NA,NA,CASSFQETQYF,TGTGCCAGCAGTTTCCAAGAGACCCAGTACTTC
TRBJ2-3,TRBV7-2,NA,TRBD2,CASSSPPWAGEADTQYF,TGTGCCAGCAGCTCTCCGCCCTGGGCGGGGGAAGCAGATACGCAGTATTTT
TRBJ1-2,TRBV5-6,NA,NA,CASSLGAGYTF,TGTGCCAGCAGCTTGGGGGCTGGCTACACCTTC
TRBJ1-5,TRBV6-5,NA,NA,CASSLTVLPPGPQHF,TGTGCCAGCAGTCTGACCGTTCTACCCCCTGGGCCCCAGCATTTT
TRBJ2-3,TRBV6-1,NA,NA,CASSEVWGTDTQYF,TGTGCCAGCAGTGAAGTATGGGGCACAGATACGCAGTATTTT
TRBJ2-5,TRBV7-9,NA,TRBD1,CASSRDSQETQYF,TGTGCCAGCAGCCGGGACAGTCAAGAGACCCAGTACTTC
TRBJ2-1,TRBV28,NA,NA,CASSFSVWLVF,TGTGCCAGCAGTTTTAGCGTGTGGTTGGTCTTC
TRBJ1-2,TRBV19,NA,TRBD1,CASSIVAGGADGYTF,TGTGCCAGTAGTATAGTTGCAGGGGGCGCAGATGGCTACACCTTC
TRBJ2-5,TRBV3-1/TRBV3-2,NA,NA,CASSQARTLQGTQYF,TGTGCCAGCAGCCAAGCCCGGACCCTCCAGGGGACCCAGTACTTC
TRBJ1-2,TRBV30,NA,NA,CAWTSGGSGYTF,TGTGCCTGGACGTCGGGGGGTAGTGGCTACACCTTC
TRBJ2-2,TRBV6-5,NA,NA,CASSYSVDLLAGELFF,TGTGCCAGCAGTTACTCAGTCGACTTGTTAGCCGGGGAGCTGTTTTTT
TRBJ1-2,TRBV9,few,TRBD1,CASSSQGNYGYTF,TGTGCCAGCAGCTCACAGGGGAACTATGGCTACACCTTC
TRBJ2-3,TRBV4-2,NA,TRBD2,CASSVKREFVTDTQYF,TGTGCCAGCAGCGTTAAGCGGGAGTTTGTCACAGATACGCAGTATTTT
TRBJ2-5,TRBV24-1,NA,NA,CATSEHQETQYF,TGTGCCACCAGTGAACATCAAGAGACCCAGTACTTC
TRBJ1-5,TRBV24-1,NA,NA,CATSAGGRTPQHF,TGTGCCACCAGTGCAGGAGGTCGGACGCCCCAGCATTTT
TRBJ2-7,TRBV5-4,NA,TRBD2,CASSLAGGPYEQYF,TGTGCCAGCAGCTTAGCGGGAGGTCCCTACGAGCAGTACTTC
TRBJ1-4,TRBV29-1,NA,NA,CSVEEPGQGSNEKLFF,TGCAGCGTTGAAGAACCCGGTCAGGGGTCTAATGAAAAACTGTTTTTT
TRBJ1-1,TRBV7-9,NA,NA,CASSLRFTGANTEAFF,TGTGCCAGCAGCTTAAGGTTCACCGGGGCGAACACTGAAGCTTTCTTT
TRBJ1-2,TRBV7-9,NA,NA,CASSLRYGYTF,TGTGCCAGCAGCTTGCGCTATGGCTACACCTTC
TRBJ2-6,TRBV18,NA,NA,CASSRSRLPSGANVLTF,TGTGCCAGCTCACGATCCAGGTTGCCATCTGGGGCCAACGTCCTGACTTTC
TRBJ1-2,TRBV28,NA,TRBD1,CASRGGRDRLMYGYTF,TGTGCCAGCAGGGGGGGTCGGGACAGATTGATGTATGGCTACACCTTC
TRBJ2-7,TRBV7-2,NA,TRBD2,CASSVVTGGSSYEQYF,TGTGCCAGCAGCGTTGTGACCGGCGGGAGCTCCTACGAGCAGTACTTC
TRBJ2-3,TRBV5-6,NA,TRBD1,CASSSSFGTGGTDTQYF,TGTGCCAGCAGCTCGTCATTCGGGACAGGGGGCACAGATACGCAGTATTTT
TRBJ2-7,TRBV19,NA,NA,CASLPGPTSSLYEQYF,TGTGCCAGTCTTCCGGGACCCACATCTTCTCTTTACGAGCAGTACTTC
TRBJ1-5,TRBV6-2/TRBV6-3,NA,NA,CASTPSALTNQPQHF,TGTGCCAGCACCCCATCCGCGCTGACCAATCAGCCCCAGCATTTT
TRBJ2-3,TRBV5-1,NA,NA,CASSPALRNTDTQYF,TGCGCCAGCAGCCCGGCGTTGCGGAACACAGATACGCAGTATTTT
TRBJ1-5,TRBV11-2,few,NA,CASSLDRAGDQPQHF,TGTGCCAGCAGCTTAGATCGGGCAGGGGATCAGCCCCAGCATTTT